The subject of this entry is one TCR beta chain. These data originate in a study of blood T cell repertoires in COVID-19. Study-level information: The United States, Italy and Spain supplied acute and convalescent COVID-19 samples. T cells, B-cell-depleted T cells, or PBMCs provided the cDNA or gDNA that served as material.

The CDR3 is made up of 18 amino acids. The V segment lost 5 bases and the J segment 5 bases; nucleotides outside the gene matches: 13. CDR1 is KGHDR, CDR2 SFDVKD, per germline. Original handling: Nucleated cell number was recorded as an estimate derived from reference gene primer amplification. This table comes from immunoSEQ multiplex PCR, and its TCRdb copy is limited to in-frame clones, with some not included. From that table come the V and J calls and clone size; the DNA was used to work out D and trimming. The data hold roughly 250,000 clones, with 70% to 90% observed a single time. The origin of this receptor is a woman aged 35 to 49 who had recovered from COVID-19. This rearrangement joins TRBV24-1 to TRBJ2-3; 12 nucleotides align to TRBD2. Input material: peripheral blood. The CDR3 spells CATSGFPSGREAQDTQYF. The DNA for the CDR3 is TGTGCCACCAGTGGTTTCCCTAGCGGGAGGGAGGCCCAAGATACGCAGTATTTT.